This T cell receptor beta chain emerged from a study of shared clonotypes between healthy human individuals (dated by TCRdb to about 2020). The study in broad terms: A couple of women and a few men aged 18 to 49 years were included in the cohort. For each donor, CD4 naive and CD4 memory were each run on three plates, CD8 naive on two plates, and CD8 memory on one plate. To estimate repertoire size and how much clonotypes are shared between individuals, the study performed deep sequencing of blood TCR repertoires from five healthy adults. To increase sequencing depth and limit assay-specific biases, TCR repertoire library preparation and sequencing were carried out by different laboratories using diverse techniques. Leukapheresis yielded between about 0.85 and 10 billion PBMCs per donor.

Remarks on this clone: Its antigen remains undetermined. Base quality data are lacking; no much larger clone is found one base away.

Using the deep immunoSEQ assay, multiplex PCR amplified TCR CDR3 regions from genomic DNA. Extracted genomic DNA from each cell subset was distributed evenly across all wells of several immunoSEQ 96-well plates, and each plate was treated as a replicate. For sorted subsets, roughly 200 ng of genomic DNA, equivalent to 25,000 to 35,000 T cell genomes, went into each replicate PCR. Purified libraries were quantified with a Qubit 3.0 fluorometer, sized on a Bioanalyzer 2100, and re-quantified with the KAPA Library Quantification kit. Every immunoSEQ 96-well plate was sequenced on a dedicated single-read 150-cycle Illumina NextSeq 550 flow cell. The study's processing was this. Because the immunoSEQ output included only junctional sequences and no quality scores, the filtering could not be the same as the filtering used for full-length reads. Sequences were annotated with PyIR, a Python wrapper for IgBLAST v1.9, using IMGT germline references to assign V/J genes and CDR3. Reads were filtered out if the reads had weak V/J assignments (E-value above 1e-6), no CDR3, stop codons, out-of-frame junctions, or ambiguous translated residues. V3J clonotypes were defined by identical inferred V gene, J gene, and CDR3 amino acid sequence. Percentage overlap between repertoires was computed as shared unique clonotypes divided by the size of the smaller repertoire. RTK rarefaction, the Chao1 estimator, and Recon v2.1 estimates of unobserved clonotypes were used to assess repertoire richness. For all TCRbeta clonotypes obtained by the gDNA method from a handful of donors, generation probabilities were computed with OLGA. The immuneACCESS repertoire file appears here via TCRdb, limited to in-frame rearrangements. These files lack a portion of the clones; in checked studies, under half of the deficit traces to unresolved V genes, and the cause of the others is not known. V and J calls and clone size follow that table, whereas D and trimming were derived from the DNA. The sample records approximately 2,000,000 clones, around 93% of which are singletons. The ten top clones hold more than 1.5% of the sample.

CDR1 is given as MNHEY and CDR2 as SMNVEV, both from the germline V gene (reference sequence). Germline trimming: 1 base from V, 4 bases from J; junction bases outside gene matches: 10. Measured from the cysteine to the phenylalanine, the CDR3 is 16 residues long. Only the CDR3 part of the read is kept: 48 bases, read in frame from the first base. CD8 naive samples were CD45RO-negative cells positively selected for CCR7, giving a CD45RA+CCR7+ population that excluded TemRA cells. Healthy HIV-negative adults with no recently reported acute infections or vaccinations were included as donors. All donors were Caucasian adults living in Nashville, Tennessee, USA. Blood was obtained by leukapheresis, after which PBMCs were separated by Ficoll-Histopaque density gradient centrifugation and cryopreserved in liquid nitrogen vapor phase. Analytical flow cytometry was used to check the purity and quantity of every magnetically sorted T cell population. Genomic DNA was isolated from each sorted fraction and quantified by UV absorbance on a Nanodrop 2000c.

Paper-wide results and their limitations: Because the study included a small number of donors, the genetic and exposure-history diversity represented was limited. Even with the large sequencing depth, rarefaction of the sorted-subset datasets indicated that sequencing was incomplete. Larger estimated clonotype richness was generally found for naive subsets than for memory subsets. When several donors were compared, the shared fraction of clonotypes was about 5.4% for naive CD4, about 4% for naive CD8, roughly 2.5% for memory CD4, and under 0.5% for memory CD8. Compared with non-shared clonotypes, clonotypes shared by all four sorted-subset donors had higher generation probabilities. Sampling was limited to blood, and TCR repertoires in tissue likely differ from TCR repertoires in blood. Pairwise subsampling led to the expectation that sequencing depth would affect the degree of clonotype sharing among donors.

Here the chain combines TRBV27 and TRBJ2-7; 7 bases in the middle match TRBD1. The sequence derives from a man in his late teens or twenties in good health. Some clones in this sample may be carry-over from other donors' samples. The sample was naive CD8+ T cells from PBMCs. The cell subset or site label of this sample denotes: CD45RA+CCR7+. The CDR3 sequence is CASSLLMGTDYYEQYF. The DNA sequence is TGTGCCAGCAGTTTATTGATGGGGACAGATTATTACGAGCAGTACTTC.